These 3 T cell receptor beta chains originate from one sample sequenced in a study of T cells expressing NK-cell markers. One entry per CDR3 protein, without DNA, is what TCRdb gives after re-calling the 5' RACE reads. The listing contains 200,000 to 300,000 distinct CDR3 sequences. The sequencing input was blood T cells: a sorted CD56 or NKG2C T cell subset, CD4+ or CD8+ T cells, or bulk PBMC T cells (not recorded which). The receptors stem from a man younger than 35 in good health.

The V and J genes are TRBV6-6 and TRBJ2-7; TCRdb outputs TRBD1, but without DNA this stays unchecked. This CDR3 has 13 amino acids. Germline CDR1 and CDR2: MNHNY and SVGAGI (reference sequence). The CDR3: CAAGRGQTYEQYF.

The V call is TRBV3-1, the J call TRBJ2-1; TCRdb names TRBD1, which stays unverified in the absence of DNA. The CDR3 is 13 residues long. Per germline, CDR1 LGHDT and CDR2 YNNKEL (reference sequence). CDR3 loop: CASSQDDPGSPFF.

The chain carries TRBV5-6 and TRBJ2-1; TCRdb proposes TRBD2, but this gene call is untestable without DNA. The CDR3 spans 12 residues. The germline V gene encodes CDR1 SGHDT and CDR2 YYEEEE. CDR3 sequence: CASSSAGNEQFF.